This record looks at one TCR beta chain sequence and its context. This specimen belongs to a study of blood T cell repertoires in COVID-19. CDR3 length: 15 amino acids. The germline V gene has CDR1 SEHNR and CDR2 FQNEAQ (reference sequence). J was trimmed by 2 bases and V by 9 bases; bases with no gene match: 10. Patients from Seattle were sampled longitudinally, starting during active infection. This table comes from immunoSEQ multiplex PCR, and its TCRdb copy is limited to in-frame clones, with some not included. The data contain 140,000 to 150,000 clones, approximately 85% of them singletons. This TCR was sampled from a woman aged 55 to 70 with COVID-19, enrolled during active disease. The chain uses TRBV7-9 and TRBJ2-5, with 9 positions matching TRBD2. Source material: peripheral blood. CDR3 sequence: CASQTGTSFQETQYF. CDR3 coding DNA: TGTGCCAGTCAAACCGGGACTAGCTTTCAAGAGACCCAGTACTTC.